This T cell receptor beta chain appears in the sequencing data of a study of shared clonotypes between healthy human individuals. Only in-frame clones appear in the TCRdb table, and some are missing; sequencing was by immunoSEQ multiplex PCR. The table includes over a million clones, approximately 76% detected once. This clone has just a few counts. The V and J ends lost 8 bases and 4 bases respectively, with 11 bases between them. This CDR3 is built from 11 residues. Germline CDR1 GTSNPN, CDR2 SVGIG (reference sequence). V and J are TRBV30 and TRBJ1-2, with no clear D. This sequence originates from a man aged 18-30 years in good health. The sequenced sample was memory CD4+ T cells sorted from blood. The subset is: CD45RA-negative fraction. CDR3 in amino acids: CARAAGYGYTF. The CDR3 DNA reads TGTGCCCGGGCCGCCGGCTATGGCTACACCTTC.